The present entry profiles one TCR beta chain with its context. The clone's antigen remains unknown. No base-level quality is on record; no much larger clone is a single base apart. V and J are trimmed by 10 bases and 0 bases, and the gene matches miss 2 bases of the junction. According to the germline V gene (reference sequence), CDR1 reads LNHDA and CDR2 reads SQIVND. The CDR3 has 13 amino acids, counting the end cysteine and phenylalanine. Here the CDR3 DNA is all that survives: 39 bases in frame from base 1. The library was built by means of the immunoSEQ multiplex PCR assay. TCRdb mirrors the immuneACCESS table, restricted to in-frame sequences. Some clones are absent from its copies; in checked studies, under half trace to an unresolved V gene, and the reason for the others is unknown. This sample gives roughly 74,000 clones in total; 80% to 90% of them show up just once. The ten largest clones take up 3.3% of the sample.

These data are taken from a study of T cell changes during pregnancy in multiple sclerosis (dated by TCRdb to about 2019). Background on the whole study: The study examined how the T cell repertoire changed over the course of pregnancy in women with multiple sclerosis.

This TCR came from a female donor with multiple sclerosis, enrolled in a pregnancy study. The sample was peripheral blood, taken before pregnancy. Recombination joined TRBV19 with TRBJ2-2; 7 central bases correspond to TRBD1. The bases are TGTGCCATGGGACAGCCGAACACCGGGGAGCTGTTTTTT. Translated, this gives CAMGQPNTGELFF.